This TCR beta chain emerged from a study of T cell responses to AZD1222 COVID-19 vaccine. The repertoire was sequenced with immunoSEQ multiplex PCR; TCRdb's copy has only in-frame clones and lacks some. The repertoire holds 80,000 or so clones, about 74% seen once, with 27% in the top ten. Germline V gives CDR1 SEHNR, CDR2 FQNEAQ (reference sequence). The CDR3 is 15 residues long. J was trimmed by 5 bases and V by 5 bases; bases with no gene match: 4. V gene TRBV7-9 combines with J gene TRBJ2-2, with TRBD1 matching 11 bases. The sample here was peripheral blood, taken 28 days after the second dose of the MenACWY control vaccine. This receptor was taken from an adult who received the MenACWY meningococcal vaccine as a control. In DNA, the CDR3 is TGTGCCAGCAGCCCGGACAGGGGGCGTACCGGGGAGCTGTTTTTT. Its protein is CASSPDRGRTGELFF.